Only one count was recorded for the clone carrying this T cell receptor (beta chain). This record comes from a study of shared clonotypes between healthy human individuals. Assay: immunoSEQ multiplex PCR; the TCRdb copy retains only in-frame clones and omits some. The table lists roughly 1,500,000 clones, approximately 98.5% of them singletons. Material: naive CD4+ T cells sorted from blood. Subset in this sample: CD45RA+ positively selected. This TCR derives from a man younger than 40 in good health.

In DNA, the CDR3 is TGTGCCAGCAGCCCCGCAGGGATACCGGGTCAGCCCCAGCATTTT. Amino acids: CASSPAGIPGQPQHF. The gene calls are TRBV7-6 and TRBJ1-5; the D gene is possibly TRBD1 (5 bases). CDR1 and CDR2 from the germline V gene are SGHVS and FNYEAQ. Trimming shortened V by 5 bases and J by 6 bases, and 17 bases separated the two germline ends. This CDR3 contains 15 residues.